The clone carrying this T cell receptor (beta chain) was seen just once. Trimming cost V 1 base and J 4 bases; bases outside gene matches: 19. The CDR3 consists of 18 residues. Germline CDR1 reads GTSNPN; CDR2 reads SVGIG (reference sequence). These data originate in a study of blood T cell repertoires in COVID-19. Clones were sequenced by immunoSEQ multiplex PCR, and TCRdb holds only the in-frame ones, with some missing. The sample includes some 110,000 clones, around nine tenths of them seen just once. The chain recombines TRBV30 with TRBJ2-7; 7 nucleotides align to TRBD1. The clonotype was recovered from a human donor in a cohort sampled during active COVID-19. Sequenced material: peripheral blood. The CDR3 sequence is CAWSGATGVPSLAYEQYF. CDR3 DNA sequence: TGTGCCTGGAGTGGAGCCACAGGGGTTCCATCGCTTGCTTACGAGCAGTACTTC.